The 20 T cell receptor beta chains in this list originate from one sample, sequenced in a study of shared clonotypes between healthy human individuals. Sequenced by immunoSEQ multiplex PCR; TCRdb stores in-frame clones only, minus some. The sample has about 1 million clones; 65% to 75% are singletons. The sequenced sample consisted of memory CD4+ T cells sorted from blood. Specified subset: CD45RA-negative fraction. These TCRs come from a man aged 18 to 30 in good health.

This clone was counted only a few times. The chain is built from TRBV27 and TRBJ1-1; D unclear. The germline V and J ends were trimmed by 2 bases and 0 bases, with 4 bases remaining between them. Germline values: CDR1 MNHEY, CDR2 SMNVEV (reference sequence). This CDR3 has 13 amino acids. CDR3 loop: CASSLGLNTEAFF. The CDR3, as DNA: TGTGCCAGCAGTTTAGGGTTGAACACTGAAGCTTTCTTT.

This rearrangement joins TRBV5-1 to TRBJ1-6; weak D call: TRBD1 (6 bases). Germline CDR1 SGHRS, CDR2 YFSETQ. Deletions cut 4 bases from V and 7 bases from J, with 12 bases between. The CDR3 extends over 14 amino acids. CDR3 coding DNA: TGCGCCAGCAGCCACGACAGGACCAATTCACCCCTCCACTTT. Translation: CASSHDRTNSPLHF. Combining the CDR3 with reference TRBV5-1 and TRBJ1-6 gives the whole variable domain KAGVTQTPRYLIKTRGQQVTLSCSPISGHRSVSWYQQTPGQGLQFLFEYFSETQRNKGNFPGRFSGRQFSNSRSEMNVSTLELGDSALYLCASSHDRTNSPLHFGNGTRLTVT.

The chain has TRBV7-3 and TRBJ2-1; 11 bases are shared with TRBD2. Germline V gives CDR1 SGHTA, CDR2 FQGTGA. The CDR3 sequence is 15 residues long. J was trimmed by 5 bases and V by 5 bases; bases with no gene match: 5. The CDR3 loop reads CASSSTSGGNNEQFF. DNA for the CDR3: TGTGCCAGCAGCAGTACTAGCGGGGGAAACAATGAGCAGTTCTTC.

In this sample, this clone turned up once. The J gene is TRBJ1-1, the V gene TRBV6-1, with 8 nucleotides matching TRBD1. CDR1 and CDR2 (germline): MNHNS, SASEGT. The V gene end was trimmed by 3 bases and the J gene end by 6 bases; junction bases not matched to a gene: 6. This CDR3 is built from 14 residues. CDR3: CASSDFQGAAEAFF. CDR3 nucleotides: TGTGCCAGCAGTGATTTCCAGGGGGCCGCTGAAGCTTTCTTT.

The V call is TRBV28, the J call TRBJ1-1; D is unresolved. V shed 5 bases and J shed 2 bases, with 9 bases lying between them. This CDR3 region has 13 residues. Per the germline V gene, CDR1 is MDHEN and CDR2 is SYDVKM. The CDR3 DNA reads TGTGCCAGCAGTCCCAGGATTAACACTGAAGCTTTCTTT. It translates to CASSPRINTEAFF.

This clone was picked up many times. The chain uses TRBV30 and TRBJ2-5; the D is unclear. The CDR3 extends over 11 amino acids. V gave up 4 bases and J gave up 6 bases, with 9 bases separating them. Germline CDR1 reads GTSNPN; CDR2 reads SVGIG (reference sequence). The CDR3 DNA is TGTGCCTGGATCATTAAGCAGACCCAGTACTTC. Residues: CAWIIKQTQYF.

This clone was picked up many times. The chain uses TRBV5-1 and TRBJ1-3; D gene uncertain. In germline, CDR1 is SGHRS, CDR2 YFSETQ. The CDR3 spans 15 residues. The V end lost 3 bases, the J end lost 0 bases, and 10 bases lay between the germline ends. The CDR3 bases are TGCGCCAGCAGCTCCGAAGTTGGCTCTGGAAACACCATATATTTT. Encoded protein: CASSSEVGSGNTIYF.

The V and J genes are TRBV18 and TRBJ1-4; unclear D gene. V dropped 1 base and J dropped 7 bases, with 13 bases sitting between them. The CDR3 length is 15 residues. Germline V gives CDR1 KGHSH, CDR2 LQKENI. CDR3 region: CASSPRSLAGEKLFF. Written as DNA, the CDR3 is TGTGCCAGCTCACCACGGTCCCTAGCGGGTGAAAAACTGTTTTTT.

A remark on this clone: This is likely an artifact of a read error, given a far larger clone one base away. This chain connects TRBV2 to TRBJ2-1; no firm D call. The germline V gene has CDR1 SNHLY and CDR2 FYNNEI. The CDR3 is made up of 14 amino acids. Trimming cost V 6 bases and J 6 bases, with 15 bases left between them. The CDR3 bases are TGTGCCAGCAGCGGCCAGGTAGTGGTCAATGAGCAGTTCTTC. Amino acids: CASSGQVVVNEQFF.

The J gene is TRBJ2-7, the V gene TRBV5-4; 7 bases line up with TRBD1. Germline lookup yields CDR1 SGHNT and CDR2 YYREEE (reference sequence). V shed 4 bases and J 3 bases; nucleotides not matched to a gene: 7. CDR3 length equals 14 residues. The CDR3 DNA follows: TGTGCCAGCAGCGTACCCGGGACAGTCTACGAGCAGTACTTC. Its protein is CASSVPGTVYEQYF.

The rearrangement uses TRBV19 and TRBJ1-3; D is unresolved. The germline V gene has CDR1 LNHDA and CDR2 SQIVND (reference sequence). This CDR3 region has 12 residues. V lost 6 bases and J 4 bases, leaving 7 bases between the germline ends. Here the CDR3 DNA reads TGTGCCAGTAGGCTATCCGGAAACACCATATATTTT. Translated, it gives CASRLSGNTIYF.

In its sample, this clone was seen a few times. The chain carries TRBV19 and TRBJ2-1; TRBD2 might be the D (5 bases). This CDR3 has 17 amino acids. The germline CDR1 and CDR2 sequences are LNHDA and SQIVND (reference sequence). Trimming removed 0 bases from V and 2 bases from J, with 14 bases in between. The CDR3 nucleotides read TGTGCCAGTAGTATAGATCTATACGGGAAACCCTACAATGAGCAGTTCTTC. As protein: CASSIDLYGKPYNEQFF.

The genes are TRBV30 and TRBJ2-5; the D is unclear. The DNA matches TRBJ2-7 better at its end, which makes the J call doubtful. In germline, CDR1 is GTSNPN, CDR2 SVGIG (reference sequence). The CDR3 has 12 amino acids. Here the CDR3 DNA reads TGTGCCTGGAGTGTACGATACTACGAGCAGTACTTC. Translated, it gives CAWSVRYYEQYF.

This clone was counted only a few times. V usage is TRBV6-1 and J usage is TRBJ2-7, with 8 nucleotides matching TRBD1. V lost 5 bases and J lost 6; bases outside the gene matches: 12. The CDR3 contains 15 residues. Germline loops: CDR1 MNHNS, CDR2 SASEGT. This CDR3 is CASSPGQGRPREQYF. Written as DNA, the CDR3 is TGTGCCAGCAGTCCTGGACAGGGACGACCGCGCGAGCAGTACTTC.

The chain employs TRBV5-1 and TRBJ2-1, with D possibly matching TRBD1 (6 bases). The germline V and J ends were trimmed by 0 bases and 8 bases, with 15 bases remaining between them. Looked up from germline, CDR1 is SGHRS and CDR2 is YFSETQ. CDR3 length equals 15 residues. The CDR3 region has the DNA TGCGCCAGCAGCTTGGAGGCAGGGGTGGTGGATGAGCAGTTCTTC. Translating it yields CASSLEAGVVDEQFF. Looking up the rest from reference TRBV5-1 and TRBJ2-1 gives the full variable domain: KAGVTQTPRYLIKTRGQQVTLSCSPISGHRSVSWYQQTPGQGLQFLFEYFSETQRNKGNFPGRFSGRQFSNSRSEMNVSTLELGDSALYLCASSLEAGVVDEQFFGPGTRLTVL.

The V call is TRBV7-2, the J call TRBJ2-1; the match to TRBD2 covers 9 bases. J gave up 8 bases and V 2 bases, and 7 bases lay outside the gene matches. The germline CDR1 and CDR2 sequences are SGHTA and FQGNSA. This CDR3 has 15 amino acids. CDR3 DNA sequence: TGTGCCAGCAGCTTAATCGGAGGGACTAGCTATGAGCAGTTCTTC. It specifies CASSLIGGTSYEQFF.

The chain employs TRBV15 and TRBJ2-1; 7 nucleotides agree with TRBD2. Per the germline V gene, CDR1 is LNHNV and CDR2 is YYDKDF (reference sequence). J was trimmed by 5 bases and V by 4 bases; bases with no gene match: 11. This CDR3 is built from 16 residues. The CDR3 DNA follows: TGTGCCACCAGCACGCTCGGGGGGAAGGCGAACAATGAGCAGTTCTTC. Translated, it gives CATSTLGGKANNEQFF.

The genes are TRBV6-6 and TRBJ2-6; D remains unclear. Germline CDR1 MNHNY, CDR2 SVGAGI (reference sequence). This CDR3 region has 14 residues. Trimming pared 6 bases from V and 4 bases from J, leaving 10 bases between. CDR3 region: CASRLAAGANVLTF. The DNA for the CDR3 is TGTGCCAGCAGGCTGGCGGCCGGGGCCAACGTCCTGACTTTC.

The gene calls are TRBV29-1 and TRBJ1-4; no firm D call. Trimming removed 1 base at V and 6 bases at J, with 9 bases between. CDR1 and CDR2 from the germline V gene are SQVTM and ANQGSEA. CDR3 length: 13 amino acids. CDR3 sequence reads: CSVEGRQDEKLFF. DNA for the CDR3: TGCAGCGTTGAAGGCAGGCAGGATGAAAAACTGTTTTTT. The variable domain in full, completed from reference TRBV29-1 and TRBJ1-4, reads SAVISQKPSRDICQRGTSLTIQCQVDSQVTMMFWYRQQPGQSLTLIATANQGSEATYESGFVIDKFPISRPNLTFSTLTVSNMSPEDSSIYLCSVEGRQDEKLFFGSGTQLSVL.

This clone has only a few counts. CDR3: CASVAGARPDGYTF. The CDR3 DNA sequence: TGTGCCAGCGTTGCAGGGGCCCGGCCGGATGGCTACACCTTC. The V gene is TRBV18, the J gene TRBJ1-2, with D perhaps TRBD1 (6 bases). This CDR3 contains 14 residues. Per germline, CDR1 KGHSH and CDR2 LQKENI. V was clipped by 8 bases and J by 6 bases, with 19 bases between them. Full variable domain (remainder filled in from reference TRBV18 and TRBJ1-2): NAGVMQNPRHLVRRRGQEARLRCSPMKGHSHVYWYRQLPEEGLKFMVYLQKENIIDESGMPKERFSAEFPKEGPSILRIQQVVRGDSAAYFCASVAGARPDGYTFGSGTRLTVV.